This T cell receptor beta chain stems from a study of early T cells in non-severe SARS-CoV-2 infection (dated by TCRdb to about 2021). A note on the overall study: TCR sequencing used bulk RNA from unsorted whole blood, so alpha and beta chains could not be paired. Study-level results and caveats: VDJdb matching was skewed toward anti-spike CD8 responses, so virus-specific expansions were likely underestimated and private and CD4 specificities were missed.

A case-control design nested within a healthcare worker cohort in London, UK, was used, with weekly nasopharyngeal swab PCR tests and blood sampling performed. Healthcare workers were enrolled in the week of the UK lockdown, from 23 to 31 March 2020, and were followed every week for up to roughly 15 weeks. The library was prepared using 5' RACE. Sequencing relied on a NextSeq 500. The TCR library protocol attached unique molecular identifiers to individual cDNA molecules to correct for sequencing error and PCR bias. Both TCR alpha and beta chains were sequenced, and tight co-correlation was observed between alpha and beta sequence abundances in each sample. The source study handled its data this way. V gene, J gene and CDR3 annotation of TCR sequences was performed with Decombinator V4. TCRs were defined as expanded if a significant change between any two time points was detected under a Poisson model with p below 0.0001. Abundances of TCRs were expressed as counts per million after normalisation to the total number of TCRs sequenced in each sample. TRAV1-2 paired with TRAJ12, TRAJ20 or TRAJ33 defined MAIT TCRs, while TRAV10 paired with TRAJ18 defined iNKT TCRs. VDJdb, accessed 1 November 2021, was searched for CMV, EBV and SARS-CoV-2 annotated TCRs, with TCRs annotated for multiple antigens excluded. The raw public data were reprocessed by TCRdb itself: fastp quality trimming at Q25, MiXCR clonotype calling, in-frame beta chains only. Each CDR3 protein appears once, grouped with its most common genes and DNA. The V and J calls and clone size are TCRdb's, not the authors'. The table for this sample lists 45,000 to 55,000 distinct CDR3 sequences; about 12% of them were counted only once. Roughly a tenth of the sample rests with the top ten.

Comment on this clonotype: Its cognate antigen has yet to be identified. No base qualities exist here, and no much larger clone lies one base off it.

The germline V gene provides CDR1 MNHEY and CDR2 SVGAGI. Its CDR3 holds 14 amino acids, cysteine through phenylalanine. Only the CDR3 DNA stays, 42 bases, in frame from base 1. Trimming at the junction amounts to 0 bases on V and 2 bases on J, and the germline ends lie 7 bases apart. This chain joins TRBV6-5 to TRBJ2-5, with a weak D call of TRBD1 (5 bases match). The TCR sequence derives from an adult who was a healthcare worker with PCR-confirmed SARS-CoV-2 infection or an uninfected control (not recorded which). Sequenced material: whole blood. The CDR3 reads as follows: CASSYSTAQETQYF. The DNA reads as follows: TGTGCCAGCAGTTACTCGACAGCTCAAGAGACCCAGTACTTC.